Below, 4 T cell receptor beta chains from the same sample are listed, as sequenced in a study of blood T cell repertoires in COVID-19. The assay was immunoSEQ multiplex PCR, and TCRdb's table has in-frame clones only and misses some. The sample has 110,000 or so clones, about nine tenths seen once; the top ten hold approximately 8%. Sequenced material: peripheral blood. These receptors all come from an older man who had recovered from COVID-19.

The CDR3 sequence is CASSDRGGGNEQFF. CDR3 in DNA: TGTGCCAGCAGTGACAGGGGTGGAGGCAATGAGCAGTTCTTC. The chain has TRBV2 and TRBJ2-1, with D possibly being TRBD1 (6 bases). Germline V gives CDR1 SNHLY, CDR2 FYNNEI. With 3 bases removed from V and 6 bases from J, the gap between germline ends came to 12 bases. This CDR3 is 14 amino acids long.

This rearrangement joins TRBV28 to TRBJ2-7; 7 bases match TRBD1. The CDR3 totals 13 residues. Germline CDR1 MDHEN, CDR2 SYDVKM. Trimming removed 7 bases from V and 3 bases from J; junction bases left unmatched: 6. CDR3 protein: CASNGGQVYEQYF. The DNA for the CDR3 is TGTGCCAGCAATGGTGGACAGGTCTACGAGCAGTACTTC.

The chain combines TRBV6-2 or TRBV6-3 with TRBJ2-1; 12 nucleotides agree with TRBD2. V shed 0 bases, J shed 9 bases, and the junction held 3 bases outside the gene matches. Germline V gene lookup returns CDR1 MNHEY and CDR2 SVGEGT. The CDR3 is made up of 15 amino acids. CDR3 coding DNA: TGTGCCAGCAGTTACTCGACTAGCGGGAGTACTGAGCAGTTCTTC. It translates to CASSYSTSGSTEQFF.

V and J are TRBV15 and TRBJ1-1; TRBD1 is a possible D gene (5 bases). This CDR3 comprises 16 residues. V was clipped by 1 base and J by 1 base, with 13 bases between them. Per the germline V gene, CDR1 is LNHNV and CDR2 is YYDKDF (reference sequence). CDR3 sequence reads: CATSRGVRAENTEAFF. The DNA of the CDR3 is TGTGCCACCAGCAGAGGCGTCAGGGCGGAGAACACTGAAGCTTTCTTT.